The 32 T cell receptor beta chains below come from one sample, sequenced in a study of blood T cells in healthy people across ages. PCR was performed a second time for roughly 6 to 12 cycles using a sample-barcoded 5' primer and a J-beta primer mix. In TCRdb, the 5' RACE reads were re-called with MiXCR into one record per CDR3 protein. The sample has some 890,000 distinct CDR3 sequences; approximately 32% are singletons. These data were also reused for a study on T cells of mothers and their children.

Sequencing was done on a sample of blood. These receptors came from a woman aged 40 to 50 in good health.

Only a few counts were recorded for this clonotype. The CDR3 here is CASSWSVSDTQYF. The CDR3 bases are TGTGCCAGCAGCTGGTCGGTGTCGGATACGCAGTATTTT. The V call is TRBV7-9, the J call TRBJ2-3; D is uncertain. The V gene's germline CDR1 is SEHNR and CDR2 FQNEAQ (reference sequence). The V end lost 4 bases, the J end lost 6 bases, and 11 bases lay between the germline ends. The CDR3 spans 13 residues.

There are a few counts of this clonotype. The chain employs TRBV15 and TRBJ2-5; TRBD2 agrees at 8 bases. J was trimmed by 4 bases and V by 5 bases; bases with no gene match: 6. There are 14 residues in the CDR3. Germline CDR1 is LNHNV and CDR2 is YYDKDF (reference sequence). The CDR3 protein is CATSVRGGGETQYF. DNA for the CDR3: TGTGCCACCAGCGTCCGGGGGGGTGGAGAGACCCAGTACTTC.

V is TRBV3-1 and J is TRBJ2-4, with 7 bases lining up with TRBD1. After removal of 6 bases from V and 11 bases from J, the junction contained 10 bases not matched to a gene. Germline-derived CDR1 and CDR2 are LGHDT and YNNKEL (reference sequence). The CDR3 sequence is 13 residues long. CDR3 sequence: CASSPGTEIVQYF. Written as DNA, the CDR3 is TGTGCCAGCAGTCCCGGGACAGAAATAGTTCAGTACTTC. The variable domain in full, completed from reference TRBV3-1 and TRBJ2-4, reads DTAVSQTPKYLVTQMGNDKSIKCEQNLGHDTMYWYKQDSKKFLKIMFSYNNKELIINETVPNRFSPKSPDKAHLNLHINSLELGDSAVYFCASSPGTEIVQYFGAGTRLSVL.

This clonotype was counted only a few times. V gene TRBV9 combines with J gene TRBJ1-5, with no clear D. The germline V and J ends were trimmed by 1 base and 7 bases, with 9 bases remaining between them. Germline-derived CDR1 and CDR2 are SGDLS and YYNGEE. The CDR3 is 13 amino acids. CDR3 residues: CASSVSEFQPQHF. The CDR3 nucleotides are TGTGCCAGCAGCGTATCGGAGTTCCAGCCCCAGCATTTT.

This clonotype showed up just a few times. For the CDR3, the DNA is TGCAGTGCTAGGTCGCACAGGGGGCTTACTGAAGCTTTCTTT. It translates to CSARSHRGLTEAFF. The rearrangement uses TRBV20-1 and TRBJ1-1; 9 nucleotides match TRBD1. J gave up 5 bases and V 3 bases, and 7 bases lay outside the gene matches. CDR3 length: 14 residues. The germline CDR1 and CDR2 sequences are DFQATT and SNEGSKA (reference sequence).

This clonotype was recorded at least ten times. As DNA, the CDR3 is TGCAGTGCTAGCAACCGCCCTCTCGAGCAGTACTTC. This gives the protein CSASNRPLEQYF. The chain has TRBV20-1 and TRBJ2-7; the D is unclear. CDR1 is DFQATT, CDR2 SNEGSKA, per germline (reference sequence). Between the trimmed V and J ends, which lost 3 bases and 6 bases, there was a span of 12 bases. The CDR3 is 12 residues long.

A remark on this clonotype: Relative to the germline gene, one junction end is altered; a read error may explain this. The genes are TRBV6-6 and TRBJ2-5; D not resolved. CDR3 size: 12 residues. Looked up from germline, CDR1 is MNHNY and CDR2 is SVGAGI (reference sequence). The CDR3 bases are TGTGCCTGCAGTTACGGCCGAGAGACCCAGTACTTC. Its protein product is CACSYGRETQYF.

The rearrangement links TRBV18 to TRBJ2-3; D perhaps matches TRBD1 (6 bases). Per the germline V gene, CDR1 is KGHSH and CDR2 is LQKENI. The CDR3 has 13 amino acids. The germline V and J ends were trimmed by 5 bases and 5 bases, with 11 bases remaining between them. CDR3 loop: CASSTSQGDTQYF. DNA for the CDR3: TGTGCCAGCTCAACATCACAGGGAGATACGCAGTATTTT.

This chain joins TRBV13 and TRBJ1-1; no definite D call. Germline V gene lookup returns CDR1 PRHDT and CDR2 FYEKMQ (reference sequence). CDR3 length: 17 residues. V was pared by 2 bases and J by 5 bases, with 21 bases between. CDR3 nucleotide sequence: TGTGCCAGCAGCTTAAGCCCCTACGACGGGCTGAGGACTGAAGCTTTCTTT. The encoded protein is CASSLSPYDGLRTEAFF.

The gene calls are TRBV3-1 and TRBJ2-1; D might be TRBD1 or TRBD2, each matching 6 bases. Germline CDR1 and CDR2: LGHDT and YNNKEL (reference sequence). V was shortened by 4 bases and J by 7 bases, with 11 bases between the two germline ends. CDR3 size: 13 residues. The DNA for the CDR3 is TGTGCCAGCAGCCGGGGGGCGCAGAATGAGCAGTTCTTC. Amino acid sequence: CASSRGAQNEQFF.

This clonotype was counted ten times or more. One end of the junction is discordant with germline, which a read error may explain. The CDR3 sequence is CASSLAAYEQYF. The CDR3 DNA follows: TGTGCCAGCAGCCTAGCCGCCTACGAGCAGTACTTC. The chain couples TRBV7-2 to TRBJ2-7; the D gene is possibly TRBD2 (5 bases). The germline V gene encodes CDR1 SGHTA and CDR2 FQGNSA. The CDR3 is 12 amino acids.

This chain links TRBV20-1 with TRBJ2-3, with 9 bases matching TRBD2. The CDR3 length is 15 residues. V dropped 3 bases and J dropped 3; count of bases not matched to a gene: 7. Per germline, CDR1 DFQATT and CDR2 SNEGSKA (reference sequence). As DNA, the CDR3 is TGCAGTGCTAGTGAGTCTAGCGGGGTTACAGATACGCAGTATTTT. It specifies CSASESSGVTDTQYF.

This clonotype was observed a handful of times. V and J are TRBV7-9 and TRBJ2-5; TRBD1 matches 7 bases. The germline V gene has CDR1 SEHNR and CDR2 FQNEAQ (reference sequence). The V gene end was trimmed by 1 base and the J gene end by 1 base; junction bases not matched to a gene: 9. CDR3 size: 17 residues. CDR3 region: CASSLGKRQGRQETQYF. The CDR3 coding sequence is TGTGCCAGCAGCTTAGGGAAGCGACAGGGTCGCCAAGAGACCCAGTACTTC.

This clonotype has just a few counts. This chain connects TRBV7-2 to TRBJ1-2, with 7 bases identical to TRBD1. The V gene's germline CDR1 is SGHTA and CDR2 FQGNSA. The J segment lost 4 bases and the V segment lost 1 base, leaving 6 bases of the junction unmatched. The CDR3 consists of 15 residues. The CDR3 here is CASSLGQGGSYGYTF. In DNA form, the CDR3 reads TGTGCCAGCAGCTTAGGGCAGGGGGGCAGCTATGGCTACACCTTC. Looking up the rest from reference TRBV7-2 and TRBJ1-2 gives the full variable domain: GAGVSQSPSNKVTEKGKDVELRCDPISGHTALYWYRQSLGQGLEFLIYFQGNSAPDKSGLPSDRFSAERTGGSVSTLTIQRTQQEDSAVYLCASSLGQGGSYGYTFGSGTRLTVV.

This clonotype has a handful of counts. The rearrangement joins TRBV7-8 to TRBJ2-1, with 14 bases that match TRBD2. The V gene's germline CDR1 is SGHVS and CDR2 FQNEAQ. V lost 1 base and J lost 4; bases outside the gene matches: 3. The CDR3 is made up of 17 amino acids. CDR3 bases: TGTGCCAGCAGCTTAGGGACTAGCGGGGGGTTATACAATGAGCAGTTCTTC. It codes for CASSLGTSGGLYNEQFF.

The chain carries TRBV18 and TRBJ1-1, with 7 bases matching TRBD1. The V gene end was trimmed by 6 bases and the J gene end by 8 bases; junction bases not matched to a gene: 9. Germline V gene lookup returns CDR1 KGHSH and CDR2 LQKENI. The CDR3 has 13 residues. In nucleotides, the CDR3 is TGTGCCAGCTCTCCGGGACAGCCGACAGAAGCTTTCTTT. Translation: CASSPGQPTEAFF.

This clonotype was picked up many times. The J gene is TRBJ1-4, the V gene TRBV18; 10 bases match TRBD1. This CDR3 is built from 14 residues. CDR1 and CDR2 (germline): KGHSH, LQKENI. V trimming: 8 bases; J trimming: 7 bases; junction bases outside the gene matches: 7. The CDR3 here is CASSPGQGGEKLFF. CDR3 sequence (DNA): TGTGCCAGCAGCCCCGGACAGGGGGGTGAAAAACTGTTTTTT.

The chain joins TRBV5-1 to TRBJ1-4, with 7 bases lining up with TRBD1. Losses at the gene ends were 1 base for V and 8 bases for J; bases not matched to a gene: 8. CDR1 is SGHRS, CDR2 YFSETQ, per germline. The CDR3 consists of 15 residues. The CDR3 region has the DNA TGCGCCAGCAGCTTGACCAGGACAGGTGAAGAAAAACTGTTTTTT. This sequence encodes CASSLTRTGEEKLFF. The full variable domain, with the rest looked up from reference TRBV5-1 and TRBJ1-4, is KAGVTQTPRYLIKTRGQQVTLSCSPISGHRSVSWYQQTPGQGLQFLFEYFSETQRNKGNFPGRFSGRQFSNSRSEMNVSTLELGDSALYLCASSLTRTGEEKLFFGSGTQLSVL.

With regard to this clonotype: It may be a read error: a sequence one base away is much more abundant. The conserved closing phenylalanine or tryptophan is absent in this CDR3, likely reflecting a read error. This chain uses TRBV20-1 with TRBJ2-7; D tentatively fits TRBD1 or TRBD2 (6 bases each). Germline lookup yields CDR1 DFQATT and CDR2 SNEGSKA (reference sequence). Trimming removed 6 bases from V and 0 bases from J, with 12 bases in between. CDR3 size: 13 residues. CDR3 protein: CSAIQGLSYEQYS. For the CDR3, the DNA is TGCAGTGCGATACAGGGACTCTCCTACGAGCAGTACTCC.

This rearrangement joins TRBV12-3 or TRBV12-4 to TRBJ1-2; weak D call: TRBD1 (5 bases). The V end was cut by 6 bases, the J end by 6 bases, with 14 bases between. This CDR3 comprises 13 residues. CDR3 loop: CASSPTGVNGYTF. The CDR3 DNA is TGTGCCAGCAGCCCGACGGGGGTGAATGGCTACACCTTC.

The chain couples TRBV7-2 to TRBJ2-5; a possible D gene is TRBD1 (6 bases). V shed 1 base and J shed 4 bases, with 10 bases lying between them. This CDR3 contains 14 residues. CDR1 is SGHTA and CDR2 is FQGNSA in the germline V gene. CDR3 residues: CASSLEDRRETQYF. Here the CDR3 DNA reads TGTGCCAGCAGCTTAGAGGACAGAAGAGAGACCCAGTACTTC.

Turning to this clonotype: One base away lies a much larger clone, so this may be a sequencing read error. V and J are TRBV7-2 and TRBJ2-7; D is unresolved. The CDR3 is 15 amino acids. Germline values: CDR1 SGHTA, CDR2 FQGNSA. V was pared by 5 bases and J by 2 bases, with 16 bases between. The CDR3 sequence: CASSPRGPAAYEQYF. The CDR3 nucleotides read TGTGCCAGCAGCCCCAGAGGTCCCGCCGCCTACGAGCAGTACTTC.

Concerning this clonotype itself: A much larger clone lies a single base off, so this may be a read error. The V gene is TRBV11-2, the J gene TRBJ2-5; D not certain. This CDR3 comprises 16 residues. CDR1 is SGHAT and CDR2 is FQNNGV in the germline V gene. The CDR3 DNA reads TGTGTCAGCAGCTTAGGGTTTGGGGTATTGCAAGAGACCCAGTACTTC. Protein sequence: CVSSLGFGVLQETQYF.

In this sample, this clonotype turned up once. This may come from a read error, since a much larger clone is one base off. The J gene is TRBJ1-2, the V gene TRBV20-1, with D maybe TRBD1 (5 bases). Per germline, CDR1 DFQATT and CDR2 SNEGSKA (reference sequence). This CDR3 region has 15 residues. CDR3 nucleotide sequence: TGCAGTGCTGTCAGGACGGACATATCTAACCATGGCTACACCTTC. Residues: CSAVRTDISNHGYTF.

The genes are TRBV20-1 and TRBJ1-5; D gene ambiguous. This CDR3 has 15 residues. The germline CDR1 and CDR2 sequences are DFQATT and SNEGSKA (reference sequence). V lost 1 base and J 0 bases, leaving 10 bases between the germline ends. This CDR3 is CSARAGGNSNQPQHF. The CDR3 nucleotides are TGCAGTGCTAGAGCGGGCGGTAATAGCAATCAGCCCCAGCATTTT.

The CDR3 region is CASRRRLAGGDEQYF. CDR3 DNA: TGTGCCAGCAGGAGACGGCTAGCGGGGGGGGATGAGCAGTACTTC. This chain connects TRBV2 to TRBJ2-5; TRBD2 aligns across 12 bases. Germline V gene sequence: CDR1 SNHLY, CDR2 FYNNEI. The CDR3 spans 15 residues. Germline trimming cut 6 bases from V and 11 bases from J; bases unmatched to any gene: 13.

This clonotype was counted only a few times. This chain links TRBV6-5 with TRBJ2-7; the D gene is possibly TRBD1 (6 bases). The V end was cut by 0 bases, the J end by 0 bases, with 12 bases between. Per germline, CDR1 MNHEY and CDR2 SVGAGI. This CDR3 has 16 amino acids. The CDR3 region is CASSYSLGGSSYEQYF. In DNA, the CDR3 is TGTGCCAGCAGTTACTCCCTTGGGGGCAGCTCCTACGAGCAGTACTTC.

This clonotype was counted many times. CDR3 nucleotides: TGTGCCAGCGGTAGGGACAGCGGCTCCTACGAGCAGTACTTC. It translates to CASGRDSGSYEQYF. The chain couples TRBV12-3 or TRBV12-4 to TRBJ2-7; 7 bases are shared with TRBD1. This CDR3 comprises 14 residues. Unmatched junction bases numbered 7, after V lost 8 bases and J lost 0 bases.

This clonotype has more than one count but fewer than ten. V and J are TRBV29-1 and TRBJ2-7, with 8 bases that match TRBD1. Germline lookup yields CDR1 SQVTM and CDR2 ANQGSEA. The trim removed 3 bases at V and 2 bases at J, leaving 6 bases unmatched. The CDR3 covers 14 residues. The CDR3 region is CSVESWTGTYEQYF. DNA for the CDR3: TGCAGCGTTGAGAGTTGGACAGGGACCTACGAGCAGTACTTC.

This rearrangement joins TRBV28 to TRBJ2-1; weak D call: TRBD2 (6 bases). The germline gives CDR1 MDHEN, CDR2 SYDVKM. The CDR3 runs 16 residues. V shed 2 bases and J shed 9 bases, with 20 bases lying between them. The CDR3 loop reads CASSLGGAQTPGEQFF. The CDR3 DNA reads TGTGCCAGCAGTTTAGGCGGGGCCCAAACGCCGGGTGAGCAGTTCTTC.

The sample holds a few counts of this clonotype. CDR3 sequence: CASSTTSNQPQHF. Written as DNA, the CDR3 is TGTGCCAGCAGTACAACTAGCAATCAGCCCCAGCATTTT. The chain employs TRBV27 and TRBJ1-5; D is unclear. Trimming left V 5 bases short and J 0 bases short, with 5 bases between. The CDR3 sequence is 13 residues long. The V gene's germline CDR1 is MNHEY and CDR2 SMNVEV (reference sequence).

Only a few counts were recorded for this clonotype. The chain combines TRBV20-1 with TRBJ1-4; possible D gene TRBD1, 5 bases. The CDR3 sequence is 15 residues long. Per the germline V gene, CDR1 is DFQATT and CDR2 is SNEGSKA (reference sequence). Trimming cost V 6 bases and J 0 bases, with 14 bases left between them. The CDR3 DNA sequence: TGCAGTGCCACCCTCTGGGGGGCAACTAATGAAAAACTGTTTTTT. Protein: CSATLWGATNEKLFF.